A selection of T cell receptor beta chains follows, all from one sample in a study of blood T cell repertoires in COVID-19. Profiled with immunoSEQ multiplex PCR; TCRdb holds only in-frame clones, not every one. The repertoire includes fewer than 100,000 clones, over 75% of them detected once, and roughly 0.73% sits in the top ten. Material for sequencing was peripheral blood. The receptors here all came from a woman older than 75 with acute or convalescent COVID-19. Each CDR3 is given with its conserved first and last residue. D genes are given only for firm matches. Only part of the rows carry a size: once, few, many, or a class if the clone is expanded.

TRBJ1-2 | 15 | TRBD1 | TRBV5-1 | . | TGCGCCAGCAGCTCTGGACAGGGAGGGACCTATGGCTACACCTTC | CASSSGQGGTYGYTF
TRBJ2-5 | 14 | TRBD1 | TRBV27 | . | TGTGCCAGCAGAAGACAGGGGGCTTTGGAGACCCAGTACTTC | CASRRQGALETQYF
TRBJ1-6 | 16 | . | TRBV5-1 | . | TGCGCCAGCAGCCCGGGTTCGAGCTCCTATAATTCACCCCTCCACTTT | CASSPGSSSYNSPLHF
TRBJ2-2 | 16 | . | TRBV6-1 | . | TGTGCCAGCAGTGACTGGGGGGGCTTATACACCGGGGAGCTGTTTTTT | CASSDWGGLYTGELFF
TRBJ2-2 | 15 | TRBD1 | TRBV5-1 | . | TGCGCCAGCAGCGCACAGGGGCTCGGGGCCGGGGAGCTGTTTTTT | CASSAQGLGAGELFF
TRBJ2-6 | 16 | . | TRBV7-9 | few | TGTGCCAGCAGCTGGGCCAGGGGTTCTGGGGCCAACGTCCTGACTTTC | CASSWARGSGANVLTF
TRBJ2-5 | 16 | . | TRBV9 | . | TGTGCCAGCAGCGTAGACCCTGCTAGCTTCCAAGAGACCCAGTACTTC | CASSVDPASFQETQYF
TRBJ2-2 | 16 | TRBD2 | TRBV5-6 | few | TGTGCCAGCAGCTTGGGGCGACTAGCGGGGGCCCTCGGGCTGTTTTTT | CASSLGRLAGALGLFF
TRBJ1-5 | 15 | TRBD1 | TRBV7-2 | once | TGTGCCAGCAGTTTCACAGGGGTTCAATATCAGCCCCAGCATTTT | CASSFTGVQYQPQHF
TRBJ2-2 | 14 | . | TRBV12-5 | . | TGTGCTAGTGGTTTGGTATCTAGGCACGGGGAGCTGTTTTTT | CASGLVSRHGELFF
TRBJ2-5 | 15 | TRBD2 | TRBV5-1 | . | TGCGCCAGCAGCTTGGGTGGGACTAGCAGAGAGACCCAGTACTTC | CASSLGGTSRETQYF
TRBJ2-1 | 20 | TRBD2 | TRBV3-1/TRBV3-2 | . | TGTGCCAGCAGCCAAGATAGACCCCGGGGGGGCCCTAGCTCCTACAATGAGCAGTTCTTC | CASSQDRPRGGPSSYNEQFF
TRBJ2-7 | 17 | TRBD1 | TRBV3-1/TRBV3-2 | . | TGTGCCAGCAGCCAAGTCGGGAGCCGGACAGGGGCATACGAGCAGTACTTC | CASSQVGSRTGAYEQYF
TRBJ2-1 | 13 | . | TRBV29-1 | . | TGCAGCGTTGTGGGGGCAACCAACAATGAGCAGTTCTTC | CSVVGATNNEQFF
TRBJ2-3 | 14 | . | TRBV21-1 | . | TGTGCCAGCAGGGCTCGGGAGCGCACAGATACGCAGTATTTT | CASRARERTDTQYF
TRBJ2-3 | 16 | . | TRBV9 | . | TGTGCCAGCAGCGTAGTGGAGGCAGGGGGCACAGATACGCAGTATTTT | CASSVVEAGGTDTQYF
TRBJ2-7 | 18 | TRBD2 | TRBV28 | . | TGTGCCAGCAGTTTATATCGTGCGGGGGGGCAGGGGATCGACGAGCAGTACTTC | CASSLYRAGGQGIDEQYF
TRBJ1-2 | 12 | . | TRBV7-9 | . | TGTGCCAGCAGCTTAAGGGGTTCTGGCTACACCTTC | CASSLRGSGYTF
TRBJ1-2 | 14 | TRBD1 | TRBV4-1 | . | TGCGCCAGCAGCCAGACAGGGGGAGGCTATGGCTACACCTTC | CASSQTGGGYGYTF
TRBJ2-2 | 15 | TRBD1 | TRBV10-3 | . | TGTGCCATTTCTGGGACAGGGACGGACACCGGGGAGCTGTTTTTT | CAISGTGTDTGELFF
TRBJ1-2 | 12 | . | TRBV5-1 | . | TGCGCCAGCAGCTTGACAGGGAATGGCTACACCTTC | CASSLTGNGYTF
TRBJ1-6 | 15 | TRBD1 | TRBV5-1 | . | TGCGCCAGCAGCAGGGACAGTAGAGGGGGTTCACCCCTCCACTTT | CASSRDSRGGSPLHF
TRBJ1-1 | 14 | TRBD1 | TRBV28 | . | TGTGCCAGCACCTTGGACAGGGCGGACACTGAAGCTTTCTTT | CASTLDRADTEAFF
TRBJ1-2 | 17 | . | TRBV5-8 | once | TGTGCCAGCAGCACACTCTTAGGTCGGGGGACTAACTATGGCTACACCTTC | CASSTLLGRGTNYGYTF
TRBJ2-7 | 14 | TRBD1 | TRBV5-4 | . | TGTGCCAGCAGCTCTAGGGACAGAGGCTACGAGCAGTACTTC | CASSSRDRGYEQYF
TRBJ1-1 | 13 | TRBD1 | TRBV29-1 | . | TGCAGCGTTGCCCAGACAGGGGACACTGAAGCTTTCTTT | CSVAQTGDTEAFF
TRBJ2-1 | 14 | TRBD1 | TRBV3-1/TRBV3-2 | . | TGTGCCAGCAGCCCCCGGGACAGACGTAATGAGCAGTTCTTC | CASSPRDRRNEQFF
TRBJ2-7 | 12 | . | TRBV29-1 | . | TGCAGCGTTGAAGAACAGGATTACGAGCAGTACTTC | CSVEEQDYEQYF
TRBJ1-1 | 16 | TRBD1 | TRBV6-2/TRBV6-3 | . | TGTGCCAGCAGTTACCACATCCAACAGGGGGCCACTGAAGCTTTCTTT | CASSYHIQQGATEAFF
TRBJ2-1 | 14 | . | TRBV7-8 | . | TGTGCCAGCAGCTTAGTTAGGACTACCAATGAGCAGTTCTTC | CASSLVRTTNEQFF
TRBJ2-1 | 15 | TRBD1 | TRBV5-8 | once | TGTGCCAGCAGCTTTCAGGGGGTTTCCTACAATGAGCAGTTCTTC | CASSFQGVSYNEQFF
TRBJ2-1 | 15 | TRBD1 | TRBV5-1 | . | TGCGCCAGCAGCATCACAGGGGGCGCCTACAATGAGCAGTTCTTC | CASSITGGAYNEQFF
TRBJ1-4 | 14 | . | TRBV2 | . | TGTGCCAGTTCATTCTGGGGCCTGGATGAAAAACTGTTTTTT | CASSFWGLDEKLFF
TRBJ1-4 | 15 | . | TRBV7-9 | . | TGTGCCAGCAGCTTAGGCGGCCAGCCTAATGAAAAACTGTTTTTT | CASSLGGQPNEKLFF
TRBJ2-3 | 12 | TRBD1 | TRBV29-1 | once | TGCAGCGGACAGGGGTCGACAGATACGCAGTATTTT | CSGQGSTDTQYF
TRBJ1-5 | 17 | . | TRBV6-2/TRBV6-3 | . | TGTGCCAGCAGTTACGAAGGTGGGCAGGGTGCCAATCAGCCCCAGCATTTT | CASSYEGGQGANQPQHF
TRBJ1-1 | 15 | TRBD1 | TRBV10-1 | . | TGCGCCAGCAGGCCGACAGGGGCCCTTAACACTGAAGCTTTCTTT | CASRPTGALNTEAFF
TRBJ1-2 | 12 | . | TRBV2 | . | TGTGCCAGCGAAGGACAGTTTTATGGCTACACCTTC | CASEGQFYGYTF
TRBJ2-2 | 16 | . | TRBV28 | . | TGTGCCAGCAGTTTTCCGCTGGGAGGGAACACCGGGGAGCTGTTTTTT | CASSFPLGGNTGELFF
TRBJ1-2 | 13 | . | TRBV11-2 | . | TGTGCCAGCAGCTTCAACAGGGACTATGGCTACACCTTC | CASSFNRDYGYTF
TRBJ1-4 | 16 | TRBD1 | TRBV19 | . | TGTGCCAGTAGTCTCCACCTCGACAGGGGGCGAGAAAAACTGTTTTTT | CASSLHLDRGREKLFF
TRBJ2-7 | 15 | TRBD2 | TRBV10-3 | . | TGTGCCATCAGTGGAAAACTAGCGACAACATACGAGCAGTACTTC | CAISGKLATTYEQYF
TRBJ1-6 | 17 | . | TRBV2 | . | TGTGCCAGCACCAAGGGAGTGGGAAGCTCCTATAATTCACCCCTCCACTTT | CASTKGVGSSYNSPLHF
TRBJ2-1 | 18 | TRBD2 | TRBV3-1/TRBV3-2 | . | TGTGCCAGCAGCCAAGAGAGCGGGAGGGCAAACGTCCGGCCTCCCAAGTTCTTC | CASSQESGRANVRPPKFF
TRBJ2-7 | 14 | . | TRBV28 | . | TGTGCCAGCAGGCCGCACAAGGGGCTCTACGAGCAGTACTTC | CASRPHKGLYEQYF
TRBJ2-2 | 17 | . | TRBV10-3 | . | TGTGCCATCAGCCCGTTATCACGGGGAGAGAACACCGGGGAGCTGTTTTTT | CAISPLSRGENTGELFF
TRBJ2-7 | 15 | TRBD2 | TRBV10-3 | . | TGTGCCATCAGTGGACTAGCGGGAGACTCCTACGAGCAGTACTTC | CAISGLAGDSYEQYF